These 8 T cell receptor beta chains share one sample of origin, sequenced in a study of radiation and T cells in renal cell carcinoma. Specified time point: baseline pretreatment blood. Indicated treatment: 15 Gy SBRT to primary tumor, nephrectomy 4 weeks later. Libraries were prepared by immunoSEQ multiplex PCR; TCRdb keeps only in-frame clonotypes and omits some of them. The repertoire holds about 130,000 clones, with 80% to 85% as singletons. Material: blood, obtained from a patient whose treatment included radiotherapy and nephrectomy. The source of these receptors is a woman aged 60 to 75 with renal cell carcinoma.

Only one count was recorded for this clone. V usage is TRBV9 and J usage is TRBJ2-5, with no clear D. Trimming stripped 3 bases from V and 5 bases from J, with 8 bases between. Germline loops: CDR1 SGDLS, CDR2 YYNGEE. This CDR3 region has 12 residues. The CDR3 protein is CASSAAGETQYF. CDR3 bases: TGTGCCAGCAGCGCCGCCGGGGAGACCCAGTACTTC.

V and J are TRBV7-2 and TRBJ2-1; TRBD2 matches at 9 bases. The germline CDR1 and CDR2 sequences are SGHTA and FQGNSA. V gave up 0 bases and J gave up 15 bases; unmatched junction bases: 9. The CDR3 loop spans 14 amino acids. CDR3 in DNA: TGTGCCAGCAGCTTAGCCGATCGGGCGGGAGGGAGGTTCTTC. Translation: CASSLADRAGGRFF.

The V call is TRBV4-3, the J call TRBJ1-1; unclear D gene. The CDR3 contains 16 residues. V was pared by 0 bases and J by 4 bases, with 15 bases between. CDR1 and CDR2 from the germline V gene are LGHNA and YSLEER. CDR3: CASSQEVGGVGTEAFF. CDR3 DNA sequence: TGCGCCAGCAGCCAAGAGGTGGGCGGGGTGGGCACTGAAGCTTTCTTT.

V and J are TRBV29-1 and TRBJ1-1; a possible D gene is TRBD1 (5 bases). Per the germline V gene, CDR1 is SQVTM and CDR2 is ANQGSEA. V shed 3 bases and J shed 1 base, with 6 bases lying between them. The CDR3 extends over 12 amino acids. CDR3 sequence: CSVDQGNTEAFF. The CDR3 DNA reads TGCAGCGTTGACCAGGGGAACACTGAAGCTTTCTTT.

The CDR3: CASGLGGTNEQYF. Written as DNA, the CDR3 is TGTGCTAGTGGTTTAGGAGGGACCAACGAGCAGTACTTC. The V gene is TRBV12-5, the J gene TRBJ2-7; tentatively, D is TRBD2 (6 bases). Trimming removed 3 bases at V and 5 bases at J, with 11 bases between. Looked up from germline, CDR1 is LGHNT and CDR2 is FRNRAP. CDR3 size: 13 residues.

The CDR3 region is CASSLTLEGSYNEQFF. The CDR3 nucleotides are TGCGCCAGCAGCTTAACTCTAGAGGGTTCCTACAATGAGCAGTTCTTC. This sequence joins TRBV5-1 and TRBJ2-1, with D maybe TRBD2 (5 bases). V dropped 2 bases and J dropped 1 base, with 13 bases sitting between them. The germline V gene has CDR1 SGHRS and CDR2 YFSETQ. The CDR3 loop spans 16 amino acids.

The chain carries TRBV4-1 and TRBJ2-7, with D perhaps given as TRBD1 or TRBD2 (5 bases each). V was pared by 5 bases and J by 3 bases, with 17 bases between. There are 15 residues in the CDR3. Germline CDR1 is MGHRA and CDR2 is YSYEKL. The CDR3 protein is CASSSGDGGGYEQYF. The CDR3 region has the DNA TGCGCCAGCAGCTCGGGCGACGGTGGGGGCTACGAGCAGTACTTC.

The chain links TRBV6-1 to TRBJ2-6; unclear D gene. The CDR3 length is 17 residues. Germline V gene lookup returns CDR1 MNHNS and CDR2 SASEGT. Trimming stripped 4 bases from V and 0 bases from J, with 13 bases between. CDR3 region: CASSVVGGTSGANVLTF. The CDR3 nucleotides read TGTGCCAGCAGTGTAGTCGGCGGAACCTCTGGGGCCAACGTCCTGACTTTC.